One and the same sample provided the 30 T cell receptor beta chains below, sequenced in a study of cytomegalovirus exposure and HLA in healthy donors. PCR primers comprised 60 Vbeta and 13 Jbeta primers. The assay was immunoSEQ multiplex PCR, and TCRdb's table has in-frame clones only and misses some. The top ten clones hold approximately 4.6% of a sample with around 200,000 clones, less than 85% of them seen once. Source material: PBMCs. The receptor source for this set is a man aged 25-45 years in good health and CMV-seropositive.

This sequence joins TRBV7-3 and TRBJ2-1, with D possibly matching TRBD1 (5 bases). The CDR3 extends over 15 amino acids. The V and J ends lost 5 bases and 0 bases respectively, with 11 bases between them. Germline V gene sequence: CDR1 SGHTA, CDR2 FQGTGA. CDR3 in amino acids: CASSTGASSYNEQFF. The CDR3 nucleotides are TGTGCCAGCAGCACAGGTGCGAGCTCCTACAATGAGCAGTTCTTC.

The V and J genes are TRBV12-5 and TRBJ2-3; 7 bases fit TRBD1. Germline V CDR1 and CDR2: LGHNT, FRNRAP. V was clipped by 0 bases and J by 4 bases; unmatched bases: 7. The CDR3 is 16 residues long. As DNA, the CDR3 is TGTGCTAGTGGTTTGGTGCTAGGGGGCGCCGCAGATACGCAGTATTTT. It translates to CASGLVLGGAADTQYF.

This chain links TRBV2 with TRBJ1-5; 10 nucleotides match TRBD1. CDR1 and CDR2 (germline): SNHLY, FYNNEI. J gave up 4 bases and V 4 bases, and 7 bases lay outside the gene matches. The CDR3 consists of 16 residues. CDR3 in DNA: TGTGCCAGCAGTGGGGACAGGGGAAGATTTAATCAGCCCCAGCATTTT. Amino acid sequence: CASSGDRGRFNQPQHF.

The genes are TRBV6-5 and TRBJ2-5, with 8 bases lining up with TRBD2. The J call may be wrong; the DNA end is better matched by TRBJ2-7. This CDR3 is 12 amino acids long. The V gene's germline CDR1 is MNHEY and CDR2 SVGAGI. CDR3 bases: TGTGCCAGCAGGGGACTAGCCTACGAGCAGTACTTC. Translating it yields CASRGLAYEQYF.

The chain uses TRBV30 and TRBJ2-7, with D maybe TRBD1 (6 bases). In germline, CDR1 is GTSNPN, CDR2 SVGIG (reference sequence). The CDR3 covers 13 residues. The V gene lost 3 bases and the J gene lost 6 bases, with 15 bases spanning the gap. CDR3 nucleotides: TGTGCCTGGAGCAACAGGGTTCGAGGCGAGCAGTACTTC. Translated, it gives CAWSNRVRGEQYF.

The chain carries TRBV5-8 and TRBJ2-7; no definite D call. CDR1 and CDR2 (germline): SGHTS, YDEGEE. The CDR3 is 16 residues long. The ends were cut back, 1 base at V and 2 bases at J, with 16 bases in the middle. This CDR3 reads CASSLSPGPFAYEQYF. The CDR3 nucleotides are TGTGCCAGCAGCTTGTCACCAGGTCCCTTCGCCTACGAGCAGTACTTC.

The genes are TRBV15 and TRBJ2-1; 7 nucleotides align to TRBD2. Germline CDR1 and CDR2: LNHNV and YYDKDF (reference sequence). After removal of 5 bases from V and 2 bases from J, the junction contained 9 bases not matched to a gene. The CDR3 loop spans 16 amino acids. CDR3 protein: CATSPGGSGAYNEQFF. The CDR3 region has the DNA TGTGCCACCAGCCCCGGGGGGAGCGGCGCCTACAATGAGCAGTTCTTC.

This chain uses TRBV6-5 with TRBJ2-7; 8 nucleotides align to TRBD2. The CDR3 is 14 amino acids. Losses at the gene ends were 7 bases for V and 4 bases for J; bases not matched to a gene: 9. Germline CDR1 is MNHEY and CDR2 is SVGAGI. The CDR3 region has the DNA TGTGCCAGCACCCCCCGGGAGGGGGGATACGAGCAGTACTTC. Encoded protein: CASTPREGGYEQYF.

This chain uses TRBV5-4 with TRBJ1-2; D uncertain. Trimming cost V 0 bases and J 4 bases, with 7 bases left between them. This CDR3 spans 13 amino acids. In germline, CDR1 is SGHNT, CDR2 YYREEE (reference sequence). CDR3 nucleotide sequence: TGTGCCAGCAGCTTGGAGCGAGTCTATGGCTACACCTTC. Translation gives CASSLERVYGYTF.

The V and J genes are TRBV19 and TRBJ2-1; 8 bases line up with TRBD1. J lost 4 bases, V lost 2 bases, and 4 bases had no gene match. Germline values: CDR1 LNHDA, CDR2 SQIVND (reference sequence). The CDR3 covers 15 residues. This CDR3 is CASSIPGQGYNEQFF. DNA for the CDR3: TGTGCCAGTAGTATACCCGGACAGGGTTACAATGAGCAGTTCTTC.

The chain uses TRBV27 and TRBJ2-1; D not certain. V lost 10 bases and J lost 0, with 13 bases in between. The CDR3 covers 14 residues. CDR1 and CDR2 from the germline V gene are MNHEY and SMNVEV (reference sequence). The CDR3 loop reads CATNPRSSYNEQFF. CDR3 DNA sequence: TGTGCCACCAATCCAAGGAGCTCCTACAATGAGCAGTTCTTC.

This clone came up once. The rearrangement links TRBV19 to TRBJ2-1, with D possibly being TRBD1 (5 bases). CDR1 is LNHDA and CDR2 is SQIVND in the germline V gene (reference sequence). The length of the CDR3 is 14 residues. V lost 7 bases to trimming and J lost 4 bases, with 14 bases between them. Here the CDR3 DNA reads TGTGCCAGTAAGGGGCAGGTTAGTTACAATGAGCAGTTCTTC. As protein: CASKGQVSYNEQFF.

This clone appeared a few times. Relative to the germline gene, one junction end is altered; a read error may explain this. CDR3 nucleotides: TGTGCCTACCAAACAGCAGGGGGAAGGTATTTC. Translating gives CAYQTAGGRYF. The chain couples TRBV30 to TRBJ2-7, with TRBD1 matching 7 bases. This CDR3 region has 11 residues. The germline gives CDR1 GTSNPN, CDR2 SVGIG (reference sequence).

V usage is TRBV2 and J usage is TRBJ1-4; a possible D gene is TRBD1 (5 bases). The CDR3 length is 16 residues. The V and J ends lost 3 bases and 7 bases respectively, with 18 bases between them. Germline assignment: CDR1 SNHLY and CDR2 FYNNEI. As DNA, the CDR3 is TGTGCCAGCAGTGATACTTACGGGGGTGTCGGTGAAAAACTGTTTTTT. Amino acid sequence: CASSDTYGGVGEKLFF.

The CDR3 loop reads CASSLIGANQPQHF. The CDR3, as DNA: TGTGCCAGCAGCTTGATAGGGGCGAATCAGCCCCAGCATTTT. This chain links TRBV5-6 with TRBJ1-5; a weak D match, TRBD1 (5 bases). From germline, CDR1 is SGHDT and CDR2 YYEEEE. This CDR3 has 14 residues. V was trimmed by 1 base and J by 4 bases, leaving 9 bases between them.

The chain recombines TRBV5-4 with TRBJ2-5; 8 positions agree with TRBD2. V gave up 3 bases and J gave up 1 base; unmatched junction bases: 2. Germline CDR1 SGHNT, CDR2 YYREEE (reference sequence). The length of the CDR3 is 14 residues. This CDR3 reads CASSWAGGQETQYF. Here the CDR3 DNA reads TGTGCCAGCAGCTGGGCGGGGGGCCAAGAGACCCAGTACTTC.

The V gene is TRBV5-4, the J gene TRBJ2-5; no clear D gene. Trimming stripped 9 bases from V and 5 bases from J, with 17 bases between. The germline V gene encodes CDR1 SGHNT and CDR2 YYREEE (reference sequence). The CDR3 contains 13 residues. CDR3 sequence: CATHPWAEETQYF. The CDR3, as DNA: TGTGCCACCCACCCATGGGCCGAGGAGACCCAGTACTTC.

V gene TRBV7-2 combines with J gene TRBJ2-5; 12 bases map to TRBD2. This CDR3 has 18 amino acids. The germline V gene encodes CDR1 SGHTA and CDR2 FQGNSA. The junction had 12 bases not matched to a gene; V was cut back by 2 bases and J by 5 bases. CDR3 sequence: CASSLPRRLAGVRETQYF. In nucleotides, the CDR3 is TGTGCCAGCAGCTTACCGCGTAGACTAGCGGGAGTTAGGGAGACCCAGTACTTC.

This chain joins TRBV5-4 and TRBJ2-3, with 12 bases matching TRBD2. The CDR3 totals 15 residues. Trimming at V came to 4 bases and at J to 5 bases, leaving 5 bases not matched to a gene. Germline V CDR1 and CDR2: SGHNT, YYREEE (reference sequence). CDR3 sequence reads: CASSTSGGRVDTQYF. DNA of the CDR3: TGTGCCAGCAGCACTAGCGGGGGGAGGGTAGATACGCAGTATTTT.

V and J are TRBV28 and TRBJ1-5; D is uncertain. Per germline, CDR1 MDHEN and CDR2 SYDVKM. The CDR3 covers 14 residues. Trimming took 6 bases from V and 3 from J, leaving 12 bases between them. The CDR3 protein is CASRGPTPNQPQHF. The CDR3 DNA sequence: TGTGCCAGCAGGGGCCCGACCCCCAATCAGCCCCAGCATTTT.

The CDR3 loop reads CASSLASGGEFEQFF. As DNA, the CDR3 is TGTGCCAGCTCACTTGCTAGCGGGGGGGAGTTTGAGCAGTTCTTC. The chain joins TRBV18 to TRBJ2-1, with 12 bases lining up with TRBD2. This CDR3 comprises 15 residues. V lost 4 bases to trimming and J lost 9 bases; unmatched junction nucleotides: 7. Germline V gene sequence: CDR1 KGHSH, CDR2 LQKENI.

This chain joins TRBV25-1 and TRBJ1-6; D gene unclear. Germline V CDR1 and CDR2: MGHDK, SYGVNS. The CDR3 totals 14 residues. Trimming shortened V by 0 bases and J by 5 bases, and 5 bases separated the two germline ends. This CDR3 reads CASSEYRDNSPLHF. DNA for the CDR3: TGTGCCAGCAGTGAATATCGGGATAATTCACCCCTCCACTTT.

V and J are TRBV5-6 and TRBJ2-1; TRBD2 agrees at 9 bases. This CDR3 spans 14 amino acids. Germline values: CDR1 SGHDT, CDR2 YYEEEE. V was pared by 4 bases and J by 8 bases, with 7 bases of the junction left unmatched. CDR3 protein: CASSAPGLAHEQFF. The CDR3 DNA is TGTGCCAGCAGCGCGCCGGGACTAGCCCATGAGCAGTTCTTC.

The V call is TRBV7-2, the J call TRBJ1-5, with D unclear. Germline loops: CDR1 SGHTA, CDR2 FQGNSA. The CDR3 consists of 14 residues. V was pared by 3 bases and J by 5 bases, with 11 bases between. The CDR3 here is CTSSFFPGDQPQHF. The CDR3 DNA sequence: TGTACCAGCAGCTTTTTTCCGGGAGATCAGCCCCAGCATTTT.

The chain joins TRBV7-2 to TRBJ1-5; D perhaps matches TRBD1 (5 bases). This CDR3 region has 15 residues. V was shortened by 5 bases and J by 0 bases, with 11 bases between the two germline ends. In germline, CDR1 is SGHTA, CDR2 FQGNSA. In nucleotides, the CDR3 is TGTGCCAGCAGCATGACAGTGAATAGCAATCAGCCCCAGCATTTT. It codes for CASSMTVNSNQPQHF.

The rearrangement uses TRBV19 and TRBJ1-1, with 7 positions matching TRBD1. V gave up 3 bases and J gave up 11 bases; unmatched junction bases: 9. The CDR3 sequence is 13 residues long. Germline V gene lookup returns CDR1 LNHDA and CDR2 SQIVND (reference sequence). The CDR3 sequence is CASSIVSQGEAFF. CDR3 nucleotide sequence: TGTGCCAGTAGTATTGTTTCGCAGGGGGAGGCTTTCTTT.

A single count supports this clone. V and J are TRBV7-2 and TRBJ1-2, with 9 positions matching TRBD1. This CDR3 spans 16 amino acids. V was clipped by 4 bases and J by 3 bases; unmatched bases: 9. CDR1 and CDR2 (germline): SGHTA, FQGNSA. CDR3 sequence: CASSSHRGRGDYGYTF. DNA for the CDR3: TGTGCCAGCAGCTCCCACAGGGGGCGCGGGGACTATGGCTACACCTTC.

About this clone itself: One end of the junction is discordant with germline, which a read error may explain. The chain is built from TRBV7-9 and TRBJ2-7; 8 nucleotides match TRBD2. The CDR3 totals 15 residues. Per germline, CDR1 SEHNR and CDR2 FQNEAQ (reference sequence). CDR3: CSSSLSGRADYEQYF. CDR3 bases: TGTTCCAGCAGCTTATCCGGGAGGGCCGACTACGAGCAGTACTTC. Variable domain in full (rest from reference TRBV7-9 and TRBJ2-7): DTGVSQNPRHKITKRGQNVTFRCDPISEHNRLYWYRQTLGQGPEFLTYFQNEAQLEKSRLLSDRFSAERPKGSFSTLEIQRTEQGDSAMYLCSSSLSGRADYEQYFGPGTRLTVT.

This chain connects TRBV11-2 to TRBJ1-5; TRBD1 matches at 7 bases. CDR1 and CDR2 (germline): SGHAT, FQNNGV. This CDR3 has 18 residues. Losses at the gene ends were 1 base for V and 3 bases for J; bases not matched to a gene: 12. The DNA of the CDR3 is TGTGCCAGCAGCTTAGGTTTAGTGTCAGGGGGACCCAATCAGCCCCAGCATTTT. Its protein product is CASSLGLVSGGPNQPQHF.

CDR3 protein: CASSELAGVLETQYF. For the CDR3, the DNA is TGCGCCAGCAGTGAGCTCGCGGGAGTTCTGGAGACCCAGTACTTC. The V call is TRBV10-2, the J call TRBJ2-5, with 7 positions matching TRBD2. The CDR3 is 15 residues long. The germline gives CDR1 WSHSY, CDR2 SAAADI. V was pared by 2 bases and J by 5 bases, with 8 bases of the junction left unmatched.